One sample yielded the 24 T cell receptor beta chains listed below, sequenced in a study of T-cell memory formation after mild COVID-19. TCRdb re-analysed the 5' RACE reads in MiXCR, keeping a single row per CDR3 protein. The repertoire has roughly 350,000 distinct CDR3 sequences, under 25% of them found once; the top ten carry around 13%. Sequences were obtained from PBMCs or a T cell subset sorted from them (not recorded which). These receptors were taken from an adult woman who had mild COVID-19 (a few samples of this study predate the infection). Cell type and time point are not known.

Concerning this clonotype itself: This could be a read error, since a much larger clone is one nucleotide away. The chain uses TRBV9 and TRBJ2-6; tentative D call: TRBD2 (5 bases). Looked up from germline, CDR1 is SGDLS and CDR2 is YYNGEE. The CDR3 length is 16 residues. The CDR3 coding sequence is TGTGCCAGCAGCTCCCCCATCGCCCTGAGGGCCAACTTCCTGACTTTC. This codes for CASSSPIALRANFLTF.

The rearrangement joins TRBV2 to TRBJ2-7; D perhaps matches TRBD2 (5 bases). Per germline, CDR1 SNHLY and CDR2 FYNNEI. The CDR3 has 13 amino acids. V lost 4 bases and J lost 5, with 12 bases in between. The CDR3 here is CASSVSLGDEQYF. The CDR3 bases are TGTGCCAGCAGTGTCAGCCTCGGGGACGAGCAGTACTTC.

This chain joins TRBV9 and TRBJ2-3, with D perhaps matching TRBD2 (6 bases). V dropped 0 bases and J dropped 5 bases, with 13 bases sitting between them. The germline CDR1 and CDR2 sequences are SGDLS and YYNGEE. This CDR3 is 15 amino acids long. CDR3 amino acids: CASSVVGGMGDTQYF. CDR3 in DNA: TGTGCCAGCAGCGTAGTAGGCGGGATGGGAGATACGCAGTATTTT.

This clonotype was counted between two and nine times. This chain joins TRBV7-2 and TRBJ1-3; D is unresolved. The germline CDR1 and CDR2 sequences are SGHTA and FQGNSA. The CDR3 runs to 16 residues. The ends were cut back, 3 bases at V and 5 bases at J, with 17 bases in the middle. CDR3 DNA: TGTGCCAGCAGCTTGCCGCGCCTAGGTTATCGAAACACCATATATTTT. It translates to CASSLPRLGYRNTIYF. The full variable domain, in which reference TRBV7-2 and TRBJ1-3 provide the parts outside the CDR3, is GAGVSQSPSNKVTEKGKDVELRCDPISGHTALYWYRQSLGQGLEFLIYFQGNSAPDKSGLPSDRFSAERTGGSVSTLTIQRTQQEDSAVYLCASSLPRLGYRNTIYFGEGSWLTVV.

This chain links TRBV29-1 with TRBJ2-5, with D possibly called TRBD1 or TRBD2 (5 bases each). Per the germline V gene, CDR1 is SQVTM and CDR2 is ANQGSEA. V dropped 4 bases and J dropped 5 bases, with 17 bases sitting between them. The CDR3 extends over 14 amino acids. CDR3 protein: CSVGRSIEGETQYF. As DNA, the CDR3 is TGCAGCGTTGGTCGGTCCATTGAGGGGGAGACCCAGTACTTC.

This clonotype has just a few counts. The chain joins TRBV7-3 to TRBJ1-2, with 9 bases matching TRBD1. V was pared by 1 base and J by 8 bases, with 14 bases of the junction left unmatched. CDR3 length: 17 residues. The V gene's germline CDR1 is SGHTA and CDR2 FQGTGA. The CDR3 loop is CASSLNMDRGGPYGYTF. DNA of the CDR3: TGTGCCAGCAGCTTAAACATGGACAGGGGAGGACCATACGGCTACACCTTC. Full variable domain (missing parts from reference TRBV7-3 and TRBJ1-2): GAGVSQTPSNKVTEKGKYVELRCDPISGHTALYWYRQSLGQGPEFLIYFQGTGAADDSGLPNDRFFAVRPEGSVSTLKIQRTERGDSAVYLCASSLNMDRGGPYGYTFGSGTRLTVV.

The chain joins TRBV4-2 to TRBJ2-7; 9 bases match TRBD2. Trimming removed 6 bases from V and 4 bases from J; junction bases left unmatched: 4. Germline V gives CDR1 LGHNA, CDR2 YNFKEQ. This CDR3 region has 13 residues. This chain's CDR3 is CASRREGAYEQYF. Written as DNA, the CDR3 is TGTGCCAGCAGGCGGGAGGGGGCTTACGAGCAGTACTTC.

This clonotype was counted between two and nine times. J is TRBJ2-1 and V is TRBV4-1, with TRBD2 matching over 7 bases. This CDR3 has 15 residues. The ends lost 4 bases at V and 5 bases at J; junction bases unmatched: 8. Germline CDR1 and CDR2: MGHRA and YSYEKL. CDR3 loop: CASSRGTSANNEQFF. Here the CDR3 DNA reads TGCGCCAGCAGCCGTGGAACTAGCGCCAACAATGAGCAGTTCTTC.

The V and J genes are TRBV2 and TRBJ1-2; no clear D. Germline V gene sequence: CDR1 SNHLY, CDR2 FYNNEI. V shed 4 bases and J shed 4 bases, with 7 bases lying between them. The CDR3 covers 12 residues. As DNA, the CDR3 is TGTGCCAGCAGTGGAGACATCTATGGCTACACCTTC. It encodes CASSGDIYGYTF.

This clonotype was detected only a few times. This chain uses TRBV29-1 with TRBJ2-1; a weak D match, TRBD1 (6 bases). V dropped 7 bases and J dropped 4 bases, with 14 bases sitting between them. Per germline, CDR1 SQVTM and CDR2 ANQGSEA. The CDR3 totals 13 residues. The CDR3 loop is CSGRTGFYNEQFF. The CDR3 region has the DNA TGCAGCGGACGTACAGGGTTTTACAATGAGCAGTTCTTC.

This clonotype was found many times. This sequence joins TRBV4-1 and TRBJ1-5, with a possible D match to TRBD1 (6 bases). CDR1 and CDR2 (germline): MGHRA, YSYEKL. This CDR3 is built from 14 residues. V was shortened by 4 bases and J by 8 bases, with 15 bases between the two germline ends. The CDR3 DNA reads as TGCGCCAGCAGCCGGATACAGGGTGGGGAGCCCCAGCATTTT. Residues: CASSRIQGGEPQHF.

The chain carries TRBV4-1 and TRBJ1-2; D gene ambiguous. Germline CDR1 is MGHRA and CDR2 is YSYEKL. This CDR3 spans 14 amino acids. Trimming took 2 bases from V and 2 from J, leaving 9 bases between them. CDR3 in DNA: TGCGCCAGCAGCCAATTAGGGTCCAACTATGGCTACACCTTC. Amino acids: CASSQLGSNYGYTF.

This clonotype was counted only a few times. The genes are TRBV24-1 and TRBJ1-2; D might be TRBD1 (6 bases). The V gene's germline CDR1 is KGHDR and CDR2 SFDVKD. V gave up 10 bases and J gave up 0 bases, with 8 bases separating them. This CDR3 is built from 12 residues. Written as DNA, the CDR3 is TGTGCCACGGCAGGGGCTAACTATGGCTACACCTTC. It yields the protein CATAGANYGYTF.

The sample holds a few counts of this clonotype. The V call is TRBV11-2, the J call TRBJ2-3; TRBD2 aligns across 7 bases. Germline assignment: CDR1 SGHAT and CDR2 FQNNGV. There are 18 residues in the CDR3. Germline trimming cut 1 base from V and 0 bases from J; bases unmatched to any gene: 10. The CDR3 DNA reads as TGTGCCAGCAGCTTAGCCCCTATTGGGGGGGGAAGCACAGATACGCAGTATTTT. This sequence encodes CASSLAPIGGGSTDTQYF.

This chain joins TRBV4-1 and TRBJ1-2; the D gene is possibly TRBD1 (6 bases). The germline V gene encodes CDR1 MGHRA and CDR2 YSYEKL. This CDR3 has 16 amino acids. With 4 bases removed from V and 7 bases from J, the gap between germline ends came to 22 bases. The CDR3 loop reads CASSPTRGRGTFGYTF. The CDR3 DNA reads TGCGCCAGCAGCCCAACTCGGGGCAGGGGAACCTTTGGCTACACCTTC.

This clonotype was detected only a few times. This rearrangement joins TRBV5-1 to TRBJ1-1; D might be TRBD1 (5 bases). The CDR3 is made up of 16 amino acids. V was pared by 7 bases and J by 3 bases, with 22 bases between. The germline V gene has CDR1 SGHRS and CDR2 YFSETQ. The CDR3 nucleotides read TGCGCCAGCGGACTTCCCCCGGAACTGGGGGACACTGAAGCTTTCTTT. Amino acid sequence: CASGLPPELGDTEAFF. Based on the CDR3 plus reference TRBV5-1 and TRBJ1-1, the full variable domain is KAGVTQTPRYLIKTRGQQVTLSCSPISGHRSVSWYQQTPGQGLQFLFEYFSETQRNKGNFPGRFSGRQFSNSRSEMNVSTLELGDSALYLCASGLPPELGDTEAFFGQGTRLTVV.

This clonotype was counted only a few times. V usage is TRBV9 and J usage is TRBJ2-7; the match to TRBD1 covers 9 bases. V was pared by 4 bases and J by 0 bases, with 5 bases of the junction left unmatched. Germline lookup yields CDR1 SGDLS and CDR2 YYNGEE. The CDR3 has 15 residues. CDR3 sequence reads: CASSPDRGFSYEQYF. In DNA form, the CDR3 reads TGTGCCAGCAGCCCCGACAGGGGGTTCTCCTACGAGCAGTACTTC.

This clonotype was seen only a few times. The chain has TRBV24-1 and TRBJ2-1; D might be TRBD1 or TRBD2, each matching 5 bases. Germline CDR1 reads KGHDR; CDR2 reads SFDVKD. Trimming cost V 2 bases and J 12 bases, with 13 bases left between them. The CDR3 sequence is 13 residues long. The CDR3 loop reads CATSDSIRDGQFF. The DNA for the CDR3 is TGTGCCACCAGTGATTCGATCCGGGACGGGCAGTTCTTC.

This clonotype was counted only a few times. The chain carries TRBV15 and TRBJ2-7; TRBD2 matches at 12 bases. V shed 5 bases, J shed 4 bases, and the junction held 6 bases outside the gene matches. Germline CDR1 and CDR2: LNHNV and YYDKDF (reference sequence). The CDR3 has 15 amino acids. The CDR3 coding sequence is TGTGCCACCAGCGTTGGACTAGCGGGGTTATACGAGCAGTACTTC. Amino acid sequence: CATSVGLAGLYEQYF.

This clonotype was observed many times. The chain carries TRBV19 and TRBJ2-7; D call uncertain. The CDR3 spans 11 residues. The V end lost 8 bases, the J end lost 0 bases, and 5 bases lay between the germline ends. Germline lookup yields CDR1 LNHDA and CDR2 SQIVND (reference sequence). The DNA of the CDR3 is TGTGCCAGTGGCAGCTCCTACGAGCAGTACTTC. It codes for CASGSSYEQYF.

This clonotype is a singleton in its sample. At one boundary the junction diverges from the germline segment, which might be a read error. The V gene is TRBV29-1, the J gene TRBJ1-2, with a possible D match to TRBD1 (5 bases). Germline lookup yields CDR1 SQVTM and CDR2 ANQGSEA. This CDR3 has 11 residues. CDR3 coding DNA: TGCATCGTTACAGGAGACCATGGCTACACCTTC. This translates into CIVTGDHGYTF.

This clonotype was seen only a few times. V and J are TRBV20-1 and TRBJ1-2, with TRBD1 matching 9 bases. J lost 4 bases, V lost 6 bases, and 12 bases had no gene match. The germline V gene encodes CDR1 DFQATT and CDR2 SNEGSKA (reference sequence). The CDR3 consists of 15 residues. DNA for the CDR3: TGCAGTGCCCAGGACAGGGGTGGACTGCCCTATGGCTACACCTTC. It translates to CSAQDRGGLPYGYTF.

This clonotype was counted only a few times. The chain carries TRBV7-9 and TRBJ1-1; TRBD1 might be the D (5 bases). V lost 1 base, J lost 0 bases, and 12 bases lay in between. CDR1 is SEHNR, CDR2 FQNEAQ, per germline (reference sequence). This CDR3 spans 16 amino acids. The CDR3 is CASSLGGFDMNTEAFF. DNA of the CDR3: TGTGCCAGCAGCTTAGGGGGCTTCGACATGAACACTGAAGCTTTCTTT. The full variable domain, its missing parts supplied by reference TRBV7-9 and TRBJ1-1, is DTGVSQNPRHKITKRGQNVTFRCDPISEHNRLYWYRQTLGQGPEFLTYFQNEAQLEKSRLLSDRFSAERPKGSFSTLEIQRTEQGDSAMYLCASSLGGFDMNTEAFFGQGTRLTVV.

The chain carries TRBV5-1 and TRBJ2-3; 9 nucleotides match TRBD2. Germline CDR1 is SGHRS and CDR2 is YFSETQ. J gave up 2 bases and V 0 bases, and 7 bases lay outside the gene matches. The CDR3 has 17 residues. This CDR3 is CASSLDASGRSTDTQYF. CDR3 bases: TGCGCCAGCAGCTTGGACGCGAGCGGGAGGTCCACAGATACGCAGTATTTT.